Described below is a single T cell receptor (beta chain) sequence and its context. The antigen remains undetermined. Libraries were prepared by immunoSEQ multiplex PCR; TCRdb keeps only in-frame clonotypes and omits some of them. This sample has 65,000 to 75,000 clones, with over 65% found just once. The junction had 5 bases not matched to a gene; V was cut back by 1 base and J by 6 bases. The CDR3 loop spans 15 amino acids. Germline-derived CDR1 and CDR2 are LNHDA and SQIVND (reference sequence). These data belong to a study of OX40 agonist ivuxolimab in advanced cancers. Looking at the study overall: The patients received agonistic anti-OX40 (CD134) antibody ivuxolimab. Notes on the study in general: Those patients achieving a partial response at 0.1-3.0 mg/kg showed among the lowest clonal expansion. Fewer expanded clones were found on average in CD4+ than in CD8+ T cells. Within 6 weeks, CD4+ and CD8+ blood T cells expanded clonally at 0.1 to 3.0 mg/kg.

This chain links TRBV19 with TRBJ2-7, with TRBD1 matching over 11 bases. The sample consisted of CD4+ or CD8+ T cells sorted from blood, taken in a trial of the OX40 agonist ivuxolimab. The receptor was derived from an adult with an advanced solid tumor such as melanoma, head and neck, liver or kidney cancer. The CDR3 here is CASSIGDRGYSEQYF. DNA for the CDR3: TGTGCCAGTAGTATAGGGGACAGGGGGTATAGCGAGCAGTACTTC. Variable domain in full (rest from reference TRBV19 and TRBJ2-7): DGGITQSPKYLFRKEGQNVTLSCEQNLNHDAMYWYRQDPGQGLRLIYYSQIVNDFQKGDIAEGYSVSREKKESFPLTVTSAQKNPTAFYLCASSIGDRGYSEQYFGPGTRLTVT.